This TCR beta chain was captured in a study of control samples from healthy donors and cancer patients (dated by TCRdb to about 2020). CDR1 is given as LNHNV and CDR2 as YYDKDF, both from the germline V gene (reference sequence). Relative to germline, V is 1 base shorter and J is 4 bases shorter, with 21 bases between their ends. The cysteine opens and the phenylalanine closes a CDR3 of 18 amino acids. The retained sequence is limited to the CDR3, 54 bases, with the frame set at the first base. The library was built by means of the immunoSEQ multiplex PCR assay. TCRdb's version of the immuneACCESS table is confined to in-frame rearrangements and falls short of the full clone set. An unresolved V gene accounts for under half of the shortfall where checked; the remainder is of unknown origin. Recorded for this sample are just under 150,000 clones; more than 90% of them occurred a single time. In total, the top ten clones hold roughly 3.2% of the sample.

Note on this clone: The antigen this receptor binds is unknown. No much larger clonotype is one base removed from it; base qualities were not supplied.

The chain couples TRBV15 to TRBJ2-3; the D assignment is uncertain and may be TRBD1 or TRBD2, with 6 bases supporting each. The receptor was derived from a man aged 30 to 39 in good health. Sequencing was done on a sample of blood. The CDR3 here reads CATSRGGRGALSSDTQYF. The nucleotides read TGTGCCACCAGCAGAGGGGGAAGGGGGGCCCTATCGTCAGATACGCAGTATTTT.